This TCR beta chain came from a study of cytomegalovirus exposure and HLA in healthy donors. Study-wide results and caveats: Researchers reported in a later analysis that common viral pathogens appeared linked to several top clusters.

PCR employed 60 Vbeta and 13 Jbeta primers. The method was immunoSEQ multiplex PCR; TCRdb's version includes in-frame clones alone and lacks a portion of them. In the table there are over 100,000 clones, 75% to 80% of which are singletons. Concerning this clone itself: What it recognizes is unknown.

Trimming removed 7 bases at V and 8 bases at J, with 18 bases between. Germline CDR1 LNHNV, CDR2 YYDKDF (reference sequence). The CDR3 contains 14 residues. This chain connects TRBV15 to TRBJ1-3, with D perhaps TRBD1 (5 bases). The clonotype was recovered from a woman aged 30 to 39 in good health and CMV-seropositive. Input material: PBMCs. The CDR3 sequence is CATTFGAGQDTIYF. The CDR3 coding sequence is TGTGCCACCACCTTTGGGGCAGGGCAAGACACCATATATTTT.